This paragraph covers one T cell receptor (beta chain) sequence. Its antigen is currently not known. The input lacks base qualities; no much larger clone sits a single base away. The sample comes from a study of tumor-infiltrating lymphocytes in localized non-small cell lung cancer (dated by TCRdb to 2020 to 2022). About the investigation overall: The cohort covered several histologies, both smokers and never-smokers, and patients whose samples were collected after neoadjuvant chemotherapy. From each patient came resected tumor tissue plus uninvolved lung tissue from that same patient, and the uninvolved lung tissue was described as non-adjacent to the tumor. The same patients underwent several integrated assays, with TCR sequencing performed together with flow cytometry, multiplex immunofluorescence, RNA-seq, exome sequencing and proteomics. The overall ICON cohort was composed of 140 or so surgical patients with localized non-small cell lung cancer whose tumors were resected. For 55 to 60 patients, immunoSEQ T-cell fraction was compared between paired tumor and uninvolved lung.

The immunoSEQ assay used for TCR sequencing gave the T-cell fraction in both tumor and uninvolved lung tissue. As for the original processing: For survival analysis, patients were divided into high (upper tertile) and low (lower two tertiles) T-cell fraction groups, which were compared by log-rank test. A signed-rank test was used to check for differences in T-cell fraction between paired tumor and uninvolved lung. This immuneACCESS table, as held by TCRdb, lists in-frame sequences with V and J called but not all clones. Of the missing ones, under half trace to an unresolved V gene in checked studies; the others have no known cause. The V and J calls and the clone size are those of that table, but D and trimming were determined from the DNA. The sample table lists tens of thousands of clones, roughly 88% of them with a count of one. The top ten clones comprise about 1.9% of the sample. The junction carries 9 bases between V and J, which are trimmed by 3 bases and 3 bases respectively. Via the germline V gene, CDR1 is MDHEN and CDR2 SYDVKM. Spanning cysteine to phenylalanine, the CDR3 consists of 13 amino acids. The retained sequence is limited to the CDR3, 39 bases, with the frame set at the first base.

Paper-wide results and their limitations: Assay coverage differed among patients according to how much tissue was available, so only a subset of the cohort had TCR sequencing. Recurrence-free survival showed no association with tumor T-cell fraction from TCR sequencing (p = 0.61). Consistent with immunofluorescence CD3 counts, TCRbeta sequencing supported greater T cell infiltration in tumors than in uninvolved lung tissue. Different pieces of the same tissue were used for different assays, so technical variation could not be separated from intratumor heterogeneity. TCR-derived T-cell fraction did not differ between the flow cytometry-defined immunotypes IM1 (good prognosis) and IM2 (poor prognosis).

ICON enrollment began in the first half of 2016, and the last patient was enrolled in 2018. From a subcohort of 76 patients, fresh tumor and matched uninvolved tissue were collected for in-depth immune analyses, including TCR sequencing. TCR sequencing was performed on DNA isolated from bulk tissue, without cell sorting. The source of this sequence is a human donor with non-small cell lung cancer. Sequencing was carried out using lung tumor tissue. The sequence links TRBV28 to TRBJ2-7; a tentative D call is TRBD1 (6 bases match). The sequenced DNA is TGTGCCAGCAGTTTGGGACACCTCTACGAGCAGTACTTC. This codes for CASSLGHLYEQYF.